This TCR beta chain appears in the sequencing data of a study of blood T cell repertoires in COVID-19. The assay was immunoSEQ multiplex PCR, and TCRdb's table has in-frame clones only and misses some. The sample records some 200,000 clones, around 84% being singletons. The TCR was taken from an elderly woman with COVID-19, enrolled during active disease. Sequenced material: peripheral blood.

CDR3 bases: TGTGCCAGCAGCTTGCGAGCGGGGGCCAAGAAAAACACCGGGGAGCTGTTTTTT. Its protein is CASSLRAGAKKNTGELFF. The chain employs TRBV11-2 and TRBJ2-2, with 8 bases fitting TRBD2. The germline V gene has CDR1 SGHAT and CDR2 FQNNGV. The CDR3 has 18 amino acids. V lost 3 bases, J lost 2 bases, and 11 bases stayed unmatched.